The entry below describes one T cell receptor (beta chain). Its antigen remains unknown. Sorted-subset replicate PCR reactions contained 200 ng DNA, corresponding to approximately 30,000 T cell genomes. The data were produced by immunoSEQ multiplex PCR, yet TCRdb's version contains in-frame clones alone and is incomplete. This table has approximately 810,000 clones, 90% to 95% appearing once. This entry is derived from a study of shared clonotypes between healthy human individuals. Study-level information: Three plates were used per donor for CD4 naive, three for CD4 memory, two for CD8 naive and one for CD8 memory. Whole-study findings and limits: Generally, naive subsets (rather than memory subsets) showed larger estimated richness. Non-shared clonotypes displayed generation probabilities falling below those of clonotypes present in all four donors.

Naive CD8 cells, CD45RO-negative and positively selected for CCR7, excluded terminally differentiated effector memory CD45RA+ cells. The junction had 3 bases not matched to a gene; V was cut back by 4 bases and J by 3 bases. The CDR3 length is 15 residues. The germline CDR1 and CDR2 sequences are SGHKS and YYEKEE (reference sequence). This chain connects TRBV5-5 to TRBJ2-2; 10 bases align to TRBD1. The sequence came from a man aged 25-40 years in good health. Sequenced: naive CD8+ T cells sorted from blood. CDR3 coding DNA: TGTGCCAGCAGCCGGGACAGGGGATACACCGGGGAGCTGTTTTTT. It translates to CASSRDRGYTGELFF.